The 8 T cell receptor beta chains in this list originate from one sample, sequenced in a study of blood T cells in healthy people across ages. The use of a sample-barcoded 5' primer and a J-beta primer mix characterized a second PCR of about 6 to 12 cycles. MiXCR was run by TCRdb on the 5' RACE reads, yielding one entry per CDR3 protein. The table lists 540,000 or so distinct CDR3 sequences, 20% to 30% of them singletons, with under 9% in the top ten. These data were likewise used in another study, on T cells of mothers and their children.

The specimen was blood. These receptors were taken from a boy aged 5-17 years in good health.

This clonotype was observed a handful of times. V gene TRBV7-2 combines with J gene TRBJ2-5; D might be TRBD2 (6 bases). Trimming removed 5 bases from V and 0 bases from J, with 19 bases in between. The CDR3 has 17 residues. Per germline, CDR1 SGHTA and CDR2 FQGNSA. In DNA form, the CDR3 reads TGTGCCAGCAGCAAACAAGGGGCGGGACGGTACCAAGAGACCCAGTACTTC. This encodes CASSKQGAGRYQETQYF.

The CDR3 is CASSERLAGVYEQYF. The CDR3 DNA is TGTGCCAGCAGTGAACGGCTAGCGGGGGTCTACGAGCAGTACTTC. The rearrangement links TRBV2 to TRBJ2-7; 10 bases fit TRBD2. Germline assignment: CDR1 SNHLY and CDR2 FYNNEI. V gave up 2 bases and J gave up 3 bases; unmatched junction bases: 4. This CDR3 is 15 amino acids long.

This clonotype was recorded a few times. The rearrangement links TRBV29-1 to TRBJ1-2; TRBD1 is a possible D gene (6 bases). The CDR3 loop spans 12 amino acids. Germline values: CDR1 SQVTM, CDR2 ANQGSEA. The germline V and J ends were trimmed by 5 bases and 5 bases, with 12 bases remaining between them. CDR3 protein: CSVSGTSYGYTF. In nucleotides, the CDR3 is TGCAGCGTTTCCGGGACATCTTATGGCTACACCTTC.

The chain uses TRBV7-2 and TRBJ1-1; D unresolved. This CDR3 contains 13 residues. Germline V gene sequence: CDR1 SGHTA, CDR2 FQGNSA. With 7 bases removed from V and 0 bases from J, the gap between germline ends came to 9 bases. The CDR3 sequence is CASTITVNTEAFF. As DNA, the CDR3 is TGTGCCAGCACAATCACCGTGAACACTGAAGCTTTCTTT.

The chain is built from TRBV27 and TRBJ2-1, with TRBD2 identical over 9 bases. This CDR3 contains 16 residues. V shed 6 bases, J shed 6 bases, and the junction held 12 bases outside the gene matches. Germline loops: CDR1 MNHEY, CDR2 SMNVEV (reference sequence). The chain's CDR3 is CASSWEWSSGSNEQFF. The DNA for the CDR3 is TGTGCCAGCAGCTGGGAGTGGAGTAGCGGGAGCAATGAGCAGTTCTTC.

Here the CDR3 reads CASSHWQGARGYTF. CDR3 DNA: TGCGCCAGCAGTCACTGGCAGGGGGCCCGCGGCTACACCTTC. The chain links TRBV23-1 to TRBJ1-2, with 8 bases lining up with TRBD1. TRBV23-1 is known as an ORF, though its function is uncertain. The CDR3 contains 14 residues. V lost 3 bases to trimming and J lost 8 bases; unmatched junction nucleotides: 8.

This rearrangement joins TRBV7-2 to TRBJ2-1; the match to TRBD2 covers 7 bases. The CDR3 contains 15 residues. Germline trimming cut 1 base from V and 6 bases from J; bases unmatched to any gene: 6. Germline lookup yields CDR1 SGHTA and CDR2 FQGNSA. CDR3 coding DNA: TGTGCCAGCAGCTTAGGTTCGGGGGGACTCAATGAGCAGTTCTTC. Protein product: CASSLGSGGLNEQFF.

The rearrangement links TRBV5-6 to TRBJ2-5, with 14 bases identical to TRBD2. CDR1 is SGHDT, CDR2 YYEEEE, per germline. V lost 0 bases and J lost 1; bases outside the gene matches: 5. The CDR3 runs 18 residues. CDR3 bases: TGTGCCAGCAGCTTGGGACCGGGACTAGCGGGGGTCCAAGAGACCCAGTACTTC. It specifies CASSLGPGLAGVQETQYF.